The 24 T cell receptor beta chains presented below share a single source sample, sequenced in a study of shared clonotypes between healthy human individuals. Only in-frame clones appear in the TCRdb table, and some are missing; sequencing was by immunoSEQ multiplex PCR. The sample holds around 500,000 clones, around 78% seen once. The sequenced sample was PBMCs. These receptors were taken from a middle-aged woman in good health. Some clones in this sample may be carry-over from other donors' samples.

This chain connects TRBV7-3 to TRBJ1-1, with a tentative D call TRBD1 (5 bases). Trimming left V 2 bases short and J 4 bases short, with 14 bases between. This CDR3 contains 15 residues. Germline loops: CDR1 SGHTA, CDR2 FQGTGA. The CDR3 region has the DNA TGTGCCAGCAGCTTATACCCAGGGAGGAGCACTGAAGCTTTCTTT. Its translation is CASSLYPGRSTEAFF.

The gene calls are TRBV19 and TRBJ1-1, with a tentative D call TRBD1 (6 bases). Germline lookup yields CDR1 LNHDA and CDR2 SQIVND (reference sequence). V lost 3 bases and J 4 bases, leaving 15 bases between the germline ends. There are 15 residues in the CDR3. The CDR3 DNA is TGTGCCAGTAGTATGAGGTGGGGGCAAGGCACTGAAGCTTTCTTT. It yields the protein CASSMRWGQGTEAFF. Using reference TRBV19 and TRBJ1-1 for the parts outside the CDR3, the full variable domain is DGGITQSPKYLFRKEGQNVTLSCEQNLNHDAMYWYRQDPGQGLRLIYYSQIVNDFQKGDIAEGYSVSREKKESFPLTVTSAQKNPTAFYLCASSMRWGQGTEAFFGQGTRLTVV.

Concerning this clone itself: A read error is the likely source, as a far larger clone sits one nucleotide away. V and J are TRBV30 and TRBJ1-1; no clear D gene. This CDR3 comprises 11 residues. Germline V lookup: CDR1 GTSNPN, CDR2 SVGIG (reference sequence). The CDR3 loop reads CAWINVREVFF. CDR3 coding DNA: TGTGCCTGGATTAATGTAAGGGAAGTTTTCTTT.

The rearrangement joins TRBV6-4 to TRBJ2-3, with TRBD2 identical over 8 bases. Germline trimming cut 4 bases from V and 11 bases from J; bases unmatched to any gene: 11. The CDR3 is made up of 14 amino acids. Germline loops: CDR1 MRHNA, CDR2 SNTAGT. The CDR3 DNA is TGTGCCAGCAGTGTCGCGAGCGGGAGTGAGAGGCAGTATTTT. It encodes CASSVASGSERQYF.

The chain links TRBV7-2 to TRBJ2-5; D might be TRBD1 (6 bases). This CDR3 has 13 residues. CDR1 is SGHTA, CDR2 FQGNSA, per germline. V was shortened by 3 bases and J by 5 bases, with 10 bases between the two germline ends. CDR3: CASSFNQGETQYF. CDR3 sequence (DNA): TGTGCCAGCAGCTTCAACCAGGGGGAGACCCAGTACTTC.

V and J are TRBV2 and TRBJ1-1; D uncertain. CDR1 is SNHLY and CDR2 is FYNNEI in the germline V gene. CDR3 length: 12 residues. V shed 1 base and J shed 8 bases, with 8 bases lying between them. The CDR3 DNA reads TGTGCCAGCAGTGAAGGGTGGCAAGAAGCTTTCTTT. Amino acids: CASSEGWQEAFF. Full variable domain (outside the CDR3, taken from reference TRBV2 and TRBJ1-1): EPEVTQTPSHQVTQMGQEVILRCVPISNHLYFYWYRQILGQKVEFLVSFYNNEISEKSEIFDDQFSVERPDGSNFTLKIRSTKLEDSAMYFCASSEGWQEAFFGQGTRLTVV.

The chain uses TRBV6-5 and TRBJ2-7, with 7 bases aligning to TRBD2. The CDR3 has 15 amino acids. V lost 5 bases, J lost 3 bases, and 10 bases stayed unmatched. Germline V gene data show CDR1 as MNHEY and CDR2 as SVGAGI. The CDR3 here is CASSTREAPLYEQYF. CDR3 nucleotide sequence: TGTGCCAGCAGTACACGGGAGGCGCCCCTCTACGAGCAGTACTTC.

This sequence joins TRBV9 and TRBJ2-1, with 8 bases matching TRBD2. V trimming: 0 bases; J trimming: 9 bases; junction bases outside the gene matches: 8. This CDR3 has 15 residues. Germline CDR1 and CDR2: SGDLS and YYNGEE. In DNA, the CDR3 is TGTGCCAGCAGCGTAGCCGAGCGGGAGATCGGTGAGCAGTTCTTC. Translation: CASSVAEREIGEQFF.

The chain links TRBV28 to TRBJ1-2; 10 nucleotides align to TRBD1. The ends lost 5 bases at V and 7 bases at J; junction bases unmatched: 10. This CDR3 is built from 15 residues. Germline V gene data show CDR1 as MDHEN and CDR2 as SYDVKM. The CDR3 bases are TGTGCCAGCAGTCCGACGACAGGGGGCGCAACTGGCTACACCTTC. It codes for CASSPTTGGATGYTF.

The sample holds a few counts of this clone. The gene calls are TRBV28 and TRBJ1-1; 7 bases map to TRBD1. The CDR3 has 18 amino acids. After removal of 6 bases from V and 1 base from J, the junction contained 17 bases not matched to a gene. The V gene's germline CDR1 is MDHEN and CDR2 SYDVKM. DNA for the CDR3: TGTGCCAGCAGAATATGGGGGGGACAGACCGTTGGGAACACTGAAGCTTTCTTT. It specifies CASRIWGGQTVGNTEAFF.

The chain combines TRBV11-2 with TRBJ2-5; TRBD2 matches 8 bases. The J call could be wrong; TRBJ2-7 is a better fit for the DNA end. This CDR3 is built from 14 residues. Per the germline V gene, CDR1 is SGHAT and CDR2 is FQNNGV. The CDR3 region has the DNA TGTGCCAGCGAGAACAGCGGGAGCTCCTACGAGCAGTACTTC. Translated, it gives CASENSGSSYEQYF.

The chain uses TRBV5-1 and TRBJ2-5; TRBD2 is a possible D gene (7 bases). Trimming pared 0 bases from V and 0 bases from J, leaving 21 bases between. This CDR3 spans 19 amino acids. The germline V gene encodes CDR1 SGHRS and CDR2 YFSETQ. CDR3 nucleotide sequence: TGCGCCAGCAGCTTGGAGGGGGGGACGAACGTCTTGTACCAAGAGACCCAGTACTTC. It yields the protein CASSLEGGTNVLYQETQYF.

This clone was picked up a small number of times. CDR3 sequence (DNA): TGCGCCAGCAGCATCGGGACAGGCCCCGCCTACGAGCAGTACTTC. Protein sequence: CASSIGTGPAYEQYF. The rearrangement joins TRBV5-1 to TRBJ2-7, with TRBD1 matching over 8 bases. In germline, CDR1 is SGHRS, CDR2 YFSETQ. The CDR3 length is 15 residues. V gave up 4 bases and J gave up 2 bases; unmatched junction bases: 8.

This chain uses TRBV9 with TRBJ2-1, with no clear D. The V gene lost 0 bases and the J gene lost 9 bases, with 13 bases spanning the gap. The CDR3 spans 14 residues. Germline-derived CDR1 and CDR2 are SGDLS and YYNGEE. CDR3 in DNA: TGTGCCAGCAGCGTAGGGCGCCCCCAGAGTGAGCAGTTCTTC. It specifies CASSVGRPQSEQFF.

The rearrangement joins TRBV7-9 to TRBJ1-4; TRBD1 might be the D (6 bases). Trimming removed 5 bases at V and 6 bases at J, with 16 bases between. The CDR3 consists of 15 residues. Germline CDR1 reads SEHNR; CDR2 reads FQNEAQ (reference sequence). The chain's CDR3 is CASSPPTGSYEKLFF. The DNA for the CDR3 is TGTGCCAGCAGCCCGCCCACAGGGTCCTATGAAAAACTGTTTTTT.

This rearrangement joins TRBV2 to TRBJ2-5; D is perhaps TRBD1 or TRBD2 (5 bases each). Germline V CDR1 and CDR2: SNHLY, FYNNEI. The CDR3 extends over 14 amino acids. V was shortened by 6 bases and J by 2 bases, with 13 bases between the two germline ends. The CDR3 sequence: CASRRGVQQETQYF. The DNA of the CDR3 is TGTGCCAGCAGGAGAGGGGTCCAACAAGAGACCCAGTACTTC.

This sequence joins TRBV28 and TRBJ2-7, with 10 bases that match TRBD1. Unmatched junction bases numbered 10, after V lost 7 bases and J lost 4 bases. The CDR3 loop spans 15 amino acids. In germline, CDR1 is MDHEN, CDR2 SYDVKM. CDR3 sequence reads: CASTLGPGQGYEQYF. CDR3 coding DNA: TGTGCCAGCACCTTGGGCCCGGGACAGGGGTACGAGCAGTACTTC.

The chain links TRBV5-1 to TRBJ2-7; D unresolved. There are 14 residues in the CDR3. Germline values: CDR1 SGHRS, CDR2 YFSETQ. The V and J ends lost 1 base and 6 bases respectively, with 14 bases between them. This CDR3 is CASSLKVASLEQYF. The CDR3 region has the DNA TGCGCCAGCAGCTTGAAGGTAGCCAGCCTCGAGCAGTACTTC.

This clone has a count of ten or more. The CDR3 loop is CAWSLSGRAEIGELFF. The CDR3 region has the DNA TGTGCCTGGTCCCTTAGCGGGAGGGCCGAGATCGGGGAGCTGTTTTTT. The gene calls are TRBV30 and TRBJ2-2, with TRBD2 identical over 11 bases. CDR1 is GTSNPN and CDR2 is SVGIG in the germline V gene (reference sequence). Trimming at V came to 5 bases and at J to 7 bases, leaving 12 bases not matched to a gene. This CDR3 contains 16 residues.

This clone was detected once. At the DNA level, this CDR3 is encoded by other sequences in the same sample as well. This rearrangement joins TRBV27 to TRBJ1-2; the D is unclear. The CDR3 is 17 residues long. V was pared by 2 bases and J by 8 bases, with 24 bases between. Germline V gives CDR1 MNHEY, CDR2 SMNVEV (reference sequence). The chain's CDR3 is CASSLRALVPGSYGYTF. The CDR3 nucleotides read TGTGCCAGCAGTTTAAGGGCCTTGGTTCCCGGCTCATACGGCTACACCTTC.

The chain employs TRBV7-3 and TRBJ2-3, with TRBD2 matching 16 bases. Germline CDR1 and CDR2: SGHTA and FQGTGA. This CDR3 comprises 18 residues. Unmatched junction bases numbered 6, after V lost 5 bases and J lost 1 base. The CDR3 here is CASSPPGLAGGGTDTQYF. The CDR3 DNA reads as TGTGCCAGCAGCCCCCCGGGACTAGCGGGAGGGGGCACAGATACGCAGTATTTT.

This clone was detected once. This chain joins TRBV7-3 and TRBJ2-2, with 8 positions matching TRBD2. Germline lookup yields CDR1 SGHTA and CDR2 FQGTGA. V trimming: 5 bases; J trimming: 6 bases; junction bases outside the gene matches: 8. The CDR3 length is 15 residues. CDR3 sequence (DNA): TGTGCCAGCAGCCCCGGACTAGCAGTCGCCGGGGAGCTGTTTTTT. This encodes CASSPGLAVAGELFF. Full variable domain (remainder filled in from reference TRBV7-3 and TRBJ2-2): GAGVSQTPSNKVTEKGKYVELRCDPISGHTALYWYRQSLGQGPEFLIYFQGTGAADDSGLPNDRFFAVRPEGSVSTLKIQRTERGDSAVYLCASSPGLAVAGELFFGEGSRLTVL.

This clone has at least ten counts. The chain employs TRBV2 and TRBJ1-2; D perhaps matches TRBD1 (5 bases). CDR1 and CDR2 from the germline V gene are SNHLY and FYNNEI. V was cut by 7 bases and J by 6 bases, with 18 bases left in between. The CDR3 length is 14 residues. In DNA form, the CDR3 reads TGTGCCAGCAAGCGCCGGGGACGGGGGGATGGCTACACCTTC. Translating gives CASKRRGRGDGYTF.

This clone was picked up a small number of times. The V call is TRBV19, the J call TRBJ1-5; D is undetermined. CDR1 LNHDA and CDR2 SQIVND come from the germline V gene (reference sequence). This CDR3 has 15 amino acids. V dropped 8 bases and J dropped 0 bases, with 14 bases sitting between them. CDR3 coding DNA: TGTGCCAGTCGACGAGACGTAGCTAGCAATCAGCCCCAGCATTTT. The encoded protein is CASRRDVASNQPQHF.